Listed here are 4 T cell receptor beta chains from one sample, sequenced in a study of shared clonotypes between healthy human individuals. Profiling relied on immunoSEQ multiplex PCR, and the TCRdb table lists in-frame clones only, not all of them. Here the sample spans approximately 120,000 clones, 68% being singletons. The sample taken for sequencing was memory CD8+ T cells sorted from blood. Subset here: CD45RO+ cells pooled with CCR7-negative TemRA cells. These receptors all come from a young woman in good health.

The rearrangement joins TRBV2 to TRBJ1-4, with TRBD1 identical over 10 bases. The CDR3 consists of 19 residues. The germline CDR1 and CDR2 sequences are SNHLY and FYNNEI. With V trimmed by 2 bases and J by 5 bases, 14 bases remained unmatched. The CDR3 DNA follows: TGTGCCAGCAGTGAAATTCGGCGGGTGTCGGGACAGGGGAATGAAAAACTGTTTTTT. Its protein product is CASSEIRRVSGQGNEKLFF.

The V and J genes are TRBV27 and TRBJ2-1; 13 nucleotides line up with TRBD2. Germline CDR1 reads MNHEY; CDR2 reads SMNVEV (reference sequence). The V gene end was trimmed by 4 bases and the J gene end by 8 bases; junction bases not matched to a gene: 11. This CDR3 is built from 17 residues. In DNA, the CDR3 is TGTGCCAGCAGTTCGCTAGGACTAGCGGGAGTTGTTGATGAGCAGTTCTTC. As protein: CASSSLGLAGVVDEQFF.

This clone was seen more than once but under ten times. The genes are TRBV18 and TRBJ1-2; 9 bases are a match to TRBD1. With 4 bases clipped from V and 4 bases from J, the junction kept 28 bases outside the gene matches. From germline, CDR1 is KGHSH and CDR2 LQKENI. This CDR3 spans 22 amino acids. CDR3 loop: CASSLTHSNPRKGQGHFYGYTF. In DNA, the CDR3 is TGTGCCAGCTCACTCACCCATTCTAACCCCAGGAAAGGACAGGGGCATTTCTATGGCTACACCTTC. The complete variable domain, with remaining parts taken from reference TRBV18 and TRBJ1-2, reads NAGVMQNPRHLVRRRGQEARLRCSPMKGHSHVYWYRQLPEEGLKFMVYLQKENIIDESGMPKERFSAEFPKEGPSILRIQQVVRGDSAAYFCASSLTHSNPRKGQGHFYGYTFGSGTRLTVV.

V and J are TRBV2 and TRBJ2-7; D not resolved. V lost 4 bases to trimming and J lost 2 bases, with 12 bases between them. The CDR3 runs to 14 residues. Per the germline V gene, CDR1 is SNHLY and CDR2 is FYNNEI. CDR3 bases: TGTGCCAGCAGTGCCGCGGTAGCAGCCTACGAGCAGTACTTC. It translates to CASSAAVAAYEQYF.